This T cell receptor beta chain is from a study of cytotoxic CD8 clonotypes in ibrutinib-treated CLL. This CDR3 has 18 amino acids. Looked up from germline, CDR1 is LGHNA and CDR2 is YNFKEQ. V was clipped by 2 bases and J by 6 bases; unmatched bases: 14. The repertoire was sequenced with immunoSEQ multiplex PCR; TCRdb's copy has only in-frame clones and lacks some. The table includes approximately 150,000 clones, roughly 80% detected once. This sequence was found in a human donor with chronic lymphocytic leukemia. The specimen was PBMCs, collected after 12 months of ibrutinib treatment. This chain joins TRBV4-2 and TRBJ2-3, with 10 positions matching TRBD2. The CDR3 protein is CASSQPGVAGGPRDTQYF. CDR3 coding DNA: TGTGCCAGCAGCCAACCAGGGGTAGCGGGGGGTCCTCGGGATACGCAGTATTTT.